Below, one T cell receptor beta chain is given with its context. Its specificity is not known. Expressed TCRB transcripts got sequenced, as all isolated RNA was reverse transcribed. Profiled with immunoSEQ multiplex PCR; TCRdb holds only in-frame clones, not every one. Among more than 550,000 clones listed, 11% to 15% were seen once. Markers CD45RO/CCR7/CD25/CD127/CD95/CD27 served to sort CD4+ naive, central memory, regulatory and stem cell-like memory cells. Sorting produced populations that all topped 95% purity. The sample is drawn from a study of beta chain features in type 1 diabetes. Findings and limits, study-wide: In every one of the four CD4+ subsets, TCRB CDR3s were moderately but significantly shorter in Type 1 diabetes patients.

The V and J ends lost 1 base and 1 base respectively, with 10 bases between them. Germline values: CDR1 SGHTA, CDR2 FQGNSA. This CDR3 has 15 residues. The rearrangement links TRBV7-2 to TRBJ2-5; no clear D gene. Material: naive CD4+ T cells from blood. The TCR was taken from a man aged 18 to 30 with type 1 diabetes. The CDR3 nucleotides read TGTGCCAGCAGCTTAGTTCTCAGTCTCCAAGAGACCCAGTACTTC. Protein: CASSLVLSLQETQYF.